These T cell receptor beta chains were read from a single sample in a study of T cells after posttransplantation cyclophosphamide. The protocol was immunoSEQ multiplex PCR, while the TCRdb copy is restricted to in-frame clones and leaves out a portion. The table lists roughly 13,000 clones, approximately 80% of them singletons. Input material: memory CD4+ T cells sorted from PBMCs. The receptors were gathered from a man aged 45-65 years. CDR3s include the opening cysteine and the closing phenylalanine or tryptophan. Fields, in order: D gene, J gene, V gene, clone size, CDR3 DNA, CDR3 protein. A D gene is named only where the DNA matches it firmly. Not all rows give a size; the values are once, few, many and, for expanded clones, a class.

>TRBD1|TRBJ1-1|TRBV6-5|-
TGTGCCAGCAGTACACCAACCAGGGGGCTTACTGAAGCTTTCTTT
CASSTPTRGLTEAFF
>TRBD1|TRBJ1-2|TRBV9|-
TGTGCCAGCAGCGCACAGGGGGGGGGAGGCTTCAGCTACACCTTC
CASSAQGGGGFSYTF
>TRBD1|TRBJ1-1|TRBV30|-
TGTGCCTGGAGCCGGGACAGGGGAAGTTCTGCTTTCTTT
CAWSRDRGSSAFF
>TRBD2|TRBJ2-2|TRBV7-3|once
TGTGCCAGCAGCCCGCTCCCGACTAGCGGGAACACCGGGGAGCTGTTTTTT
CASSPLPTSGNTGELFF
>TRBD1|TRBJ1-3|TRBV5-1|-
TGCGCCAGCAGCCTGGGACAGGGGGGAACTGGAAACACCATATATTTT
CASSLGQGGTGNTIYF
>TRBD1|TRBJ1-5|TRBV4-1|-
TGCGCCAGCAGCACTCAGGACAGGGGATTAGCTTTCCAGCATTTT
CASSTQDRGLAFQHF
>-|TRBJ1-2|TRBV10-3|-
TGTGCCACCTACACGGAGAAATATGGCTACACCTTC
CATYTEKYGYTF
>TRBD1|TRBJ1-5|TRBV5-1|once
TGCGCCAGCAGCCTGGGTACAGGGGGCGAGAATCAGCCCCAGCATTTT
CASSLGTGGENQPQHF
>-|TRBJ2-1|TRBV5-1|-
TGCGCCAGCAGCTTCTCAGGTGCAAACAATGAGCAGTTCTTC
CASSFSGANNEQFF
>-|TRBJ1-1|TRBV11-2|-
TGTGCCAGCAGCTTATCAGGGGACACTGAAGCTTTCTTT
CASSLSGDTEAFF
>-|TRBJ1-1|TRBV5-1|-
TGCGCCAGCAGCTTGGGCCGCGGCACTGAAGCTTTCTTT
CASSLGRGTEAFF
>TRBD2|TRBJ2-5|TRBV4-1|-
TGCGCCAGCAGCCAGGGTTCTAGCGGGGGGACCCAGTACTTC
CASSQGSSGGTQYF
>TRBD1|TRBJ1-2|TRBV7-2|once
TGTGCCAGCAGCTTAGACATCGGGACAGGCTACTATGGCTACACCTTC
CASSLDIGTGYYGYTF
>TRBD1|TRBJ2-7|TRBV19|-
TGTGCCAGTAGGACAACCGGGACAGGGCGGGGGGAGCAGTACTTC
CASRTTGTGRGEQYF
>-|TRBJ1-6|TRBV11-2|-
TGTGCCAGCAGCTTCCCGGACAGTTACAATTCACCCCTCCACTTT
CASSFPDSYNSPLHF
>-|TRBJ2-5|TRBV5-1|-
TGCGCCAGCAGCTTGTGGCTGAGCGGTCAAGAGACCCAGTACTTC
CASSLWLSGQETQYF
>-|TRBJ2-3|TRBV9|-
TGTGCCAGCAGCGTAGACACCACAGATACGCAGTATTTT
CASSVDTTDTQYF
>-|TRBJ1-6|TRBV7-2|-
TGTGCCAGCAGCCGTCTGAATTCACCCCTCCACTTT
CASSRLNSPLHF
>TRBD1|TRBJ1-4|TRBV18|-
TGTGCCAGCTCACCCTCCGGGACAGGGGGTGAAAAACTGTTTTTT
CASSPSGTGGEKLFF
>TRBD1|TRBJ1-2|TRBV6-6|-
TGTGCCAGCAGTTATCGGGGACAGGGTTATGGCTACACCTTC
CASSYRGQGYGYTF
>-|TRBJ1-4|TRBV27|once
TGTGCCAGCAGACCCAGATCTTCTAATGAAAAACTGTTTTTT
CASRPRSSNEKLFF
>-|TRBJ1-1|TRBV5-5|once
TGTGCCAGCAGCTTGGGGCCGGGAAGTGAAGCTTTCTTT
CASSLGPGSEAFF
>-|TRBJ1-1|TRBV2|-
TGTGCCAGCAATTTGGAAGGAGGAGACACTGAAGCTTTCTTT
CASNLEGGDTEAFF
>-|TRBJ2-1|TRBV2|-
TGTGCCAGCAGTCCCGGACCCGCGGGCCGGTTATACAATGAGCAGTTCTTC
CASSPGPAGRLYNEQFF
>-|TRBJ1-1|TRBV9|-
TGTGCCAGCAGCGTAGACAGGATGAACACTGAAGCTTTCTTT
CASSVDRMNTEAFF
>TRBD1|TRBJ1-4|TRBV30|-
TGTGCCTGGAGGGACAGGGTAGGAGAAAAACTGTTTTTT
CAWRDRVGEKLFF
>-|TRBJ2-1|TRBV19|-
TGTGCCAGTAGTATCAGACTGAGCTCCTACAATGAGCAGTTCTTC
CASSIRLSSYNEQFF
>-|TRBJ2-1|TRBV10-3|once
TGTGCCATCAGTGACAGGGGGGATGAGCAGTTCTTC
CAISDRGDEQFF
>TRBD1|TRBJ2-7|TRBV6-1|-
TGTGCCAGCAGTGGAGGGGCAGGGGGCGTCGTTTACGAGCAGTACTTC
CASSGGAGGVVYEQYF
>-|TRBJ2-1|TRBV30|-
TGTGCCTGGAGTGTACAAGGACTCAGCTCCTACAATGAGCAGTTCTTC
CAWSVQGLSSYNEQFF
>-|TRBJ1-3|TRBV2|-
TGTGCCAGCACCCTCTCCGCGGGGGGAAACACCATATATTTT
CASTLSAGGNTIYF
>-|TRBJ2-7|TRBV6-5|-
TGTGCCAGCAGTGGGGGGTTCTACGAGCAGTACTTC
CASSGGFYEQYF
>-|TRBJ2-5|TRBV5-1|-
TGCGCCAGCAGCTTCCAGGGTGGCAGTGGGCAAGAGACCCAGTACTTC
CASSFQGGSGQETQYF
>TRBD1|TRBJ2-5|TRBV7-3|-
TGTGCCAGCAGCCCGACAGGGAGTCTATCATACGTGGAGACCCAGTACTTC
CASSPTGSLSYVETQYF
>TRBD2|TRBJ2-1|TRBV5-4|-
TGTGCCAGCAGCTTGGATTTCATGAGCGGGAGCCTTGAGCAGTTCTTC
CASSLDFMSGSLEQFF
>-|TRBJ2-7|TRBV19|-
TGTGCCAGTAGTCCCAACTACGGATACGAGCAGTACTTC
CASSPNYGYEQYF
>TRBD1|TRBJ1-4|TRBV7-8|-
TGTGCCAGCAGCTTAAGGCAGCGGGACAGGAGCTATGAACTGTTTTTT
CASSLRQRDRSYELFF
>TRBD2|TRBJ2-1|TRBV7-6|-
TGTGCCAGCAGCACCACTAGCGGGAGTAGTAGTGAGCAGTTCTTC
CASSTTSGSSSEQFF
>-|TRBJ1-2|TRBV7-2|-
TGTGCCAGCAGCTTATTAGCCGGATCCGGCTACACCTTC
CASSLLAGSGYTF
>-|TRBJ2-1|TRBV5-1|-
TGCGCCAGCAGCTTGGTCGTACCCGCGGAGGATGAGCAGTTCTTC
CASSLVVPAEDEQFF
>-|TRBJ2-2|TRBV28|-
TGTGCCAGCGGTAGACTAGACTACTTTTCCGGGGAGCTGTTTTTT
CASGRLDYFSGELFF
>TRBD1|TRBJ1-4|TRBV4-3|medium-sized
TGCGCCAGCAGCCAATACAACAGGGGGAGAGAAAAACTGTTTTTT
CASSQYNRGREKLFF
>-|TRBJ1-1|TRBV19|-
TGTGCCAGTACGACAAGGTTCTCCATGAACACTGAAGCTTTCTTT
CASTTRFSMNTEAFF
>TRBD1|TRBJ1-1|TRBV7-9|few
TGTGCCAGCAGCTCGGGACAGGGACGGGCCATGAACACTGAAGCTTTCTTT
CASSSGQGRAMNTEAFF
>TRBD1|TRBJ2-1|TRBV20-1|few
TGCAGTGCAAGTGTGGGACAGTTCCCGCTCTTC
CSASVGQFPLF
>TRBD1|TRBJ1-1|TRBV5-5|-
TGTGCCAGCAGCTTGGTAGTGGACAGGGGTGTCTTGGGTTTCTTT
CASSLVVDRGVLGFF
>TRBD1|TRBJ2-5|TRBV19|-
TGTGCCAGTAGTATTCGTTTGGGACAGAGGTACCAAGAGACCCAGTACTTC
CASSIRLGQRYQETQYF
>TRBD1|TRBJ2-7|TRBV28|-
TGTGCCAGCAGTACGAAGACAGGGGGCGGCTACGAGCAGTACTTC
CASSTKTGGGYEQYF
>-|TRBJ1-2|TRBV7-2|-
TGTGCCAGCAGCTTAGTCGGGGGGGGGCCTAGTTCCTATGGCTACACCTTC
CASSLVGGGPSSYGYTF
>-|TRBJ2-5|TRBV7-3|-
TGTGCCAGCAGCCCGCAGGGATCTAGAAGGCAGTACTTC
CASSPQGSRRQYF
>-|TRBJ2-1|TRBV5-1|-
TGCGCCAGCAGCTTTGGGCTCAGGAACTCCTACAATGAGCAGTTCTTC
CASSFGLRNSYNEQFF